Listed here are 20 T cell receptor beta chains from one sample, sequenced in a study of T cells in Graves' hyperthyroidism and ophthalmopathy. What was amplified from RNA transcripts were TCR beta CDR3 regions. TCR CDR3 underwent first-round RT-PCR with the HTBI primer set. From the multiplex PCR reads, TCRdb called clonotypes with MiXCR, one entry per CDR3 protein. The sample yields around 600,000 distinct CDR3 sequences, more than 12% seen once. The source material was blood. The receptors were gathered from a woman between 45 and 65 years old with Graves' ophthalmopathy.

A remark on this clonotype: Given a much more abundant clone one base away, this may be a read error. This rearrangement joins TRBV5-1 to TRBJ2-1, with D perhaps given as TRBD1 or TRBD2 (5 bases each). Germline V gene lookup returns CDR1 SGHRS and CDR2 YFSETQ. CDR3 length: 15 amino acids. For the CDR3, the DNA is TGCGCCGGCAGACTACAGGTCCTTGGGAACAATGAGCAGTTCTTC. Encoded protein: CAGRLQVLGNNEQFF.

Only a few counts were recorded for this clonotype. The CDR3 loop is CASKRTESYEQYF. DNA for the CDR3: TGTGCCAGCAAGAGGACGGAGTCCTACGAGCAGTACTTC. The chain employs TRBV6-2 or TRBV6-3 and TRBJ2-7; the D is unclear. CDR1 and CDR2 (germline): MNHEY, SVGEGT. Trimming removed 7 bases from V and 1 base from J, with 11 bases in between. The CDR3 spans 13 residues.

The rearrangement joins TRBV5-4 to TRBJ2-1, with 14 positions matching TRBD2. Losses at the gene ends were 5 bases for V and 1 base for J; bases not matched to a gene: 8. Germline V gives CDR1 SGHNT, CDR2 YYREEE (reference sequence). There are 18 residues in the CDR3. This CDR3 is CASRPGTSGSWSYNEQFF. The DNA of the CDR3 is TGTGCCAGCAGGCCCGGGACTAGCGGGAGTTGGTCCTACAATGAGCAGTTCTTC.

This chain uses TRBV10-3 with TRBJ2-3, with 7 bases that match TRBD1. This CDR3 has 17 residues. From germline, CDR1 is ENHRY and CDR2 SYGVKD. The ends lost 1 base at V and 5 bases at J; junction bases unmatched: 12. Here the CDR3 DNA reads TGTGCCATCAGTGAGTGGGGTGGGACAGACGGTATAGATACGCAGTATTTT. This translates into CAISEWGGTDGIDTQYF.

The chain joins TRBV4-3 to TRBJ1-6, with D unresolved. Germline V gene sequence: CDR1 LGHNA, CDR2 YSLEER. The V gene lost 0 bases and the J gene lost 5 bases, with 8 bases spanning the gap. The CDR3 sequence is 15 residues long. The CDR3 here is CASSQDGLNNSPLHF. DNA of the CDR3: TGCGCCAGCAGCCAAGATGGACTTAATAATTCACCCCTCCACTTT.

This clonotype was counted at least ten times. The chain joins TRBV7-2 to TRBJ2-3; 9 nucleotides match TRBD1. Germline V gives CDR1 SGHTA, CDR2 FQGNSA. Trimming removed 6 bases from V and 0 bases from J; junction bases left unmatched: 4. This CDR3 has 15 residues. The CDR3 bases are TGTGCCAGCAGATTGGGACAGGGTAGCACAGATACGCAGTATTTT. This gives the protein CASRLGQGSTDTQYF.

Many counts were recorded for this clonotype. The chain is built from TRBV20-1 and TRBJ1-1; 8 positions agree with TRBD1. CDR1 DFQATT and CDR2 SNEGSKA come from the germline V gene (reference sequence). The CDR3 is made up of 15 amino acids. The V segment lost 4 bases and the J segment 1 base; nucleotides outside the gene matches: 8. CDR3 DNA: TGCAGTGCTACTAGTTACGACAGGGGGAACACTGAAGCTTTCTTT. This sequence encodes CSATSYDRGNTEAFF.

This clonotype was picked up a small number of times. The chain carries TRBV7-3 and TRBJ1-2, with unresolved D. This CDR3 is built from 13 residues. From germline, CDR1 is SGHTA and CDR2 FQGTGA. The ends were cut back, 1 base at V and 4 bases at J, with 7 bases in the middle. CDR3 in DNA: TGTGCCAGCAGCTTAAATCACGGCTATGGCTACACCTTC. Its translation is CASSLNHGYGYTF.

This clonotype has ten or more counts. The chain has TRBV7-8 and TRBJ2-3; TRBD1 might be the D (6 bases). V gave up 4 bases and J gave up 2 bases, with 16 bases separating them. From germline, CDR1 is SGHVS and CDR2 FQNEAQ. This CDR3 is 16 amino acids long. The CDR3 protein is CASSSLPDRVTDTQYF. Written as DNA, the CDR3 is TGTGCCAGCAGCTCCCTCCCGGACAGAGTCACAGATACGCAGTATTTT.

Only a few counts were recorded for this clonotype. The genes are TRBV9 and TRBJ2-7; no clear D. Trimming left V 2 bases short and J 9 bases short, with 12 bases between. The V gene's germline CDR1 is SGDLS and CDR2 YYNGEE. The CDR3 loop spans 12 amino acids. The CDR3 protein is CASSVNGEMQYF. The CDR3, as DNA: TGTGCCAGCAGCGTGAACGGCGAGATGCAGTACTTC.

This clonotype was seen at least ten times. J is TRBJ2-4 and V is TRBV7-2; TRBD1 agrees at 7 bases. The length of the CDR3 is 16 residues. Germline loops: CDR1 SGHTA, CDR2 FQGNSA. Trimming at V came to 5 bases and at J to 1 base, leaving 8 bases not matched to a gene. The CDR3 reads CASSEETGRAKNIQYF. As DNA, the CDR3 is TGTGCCAGCAGCGAAGAGACAGGGCGGGCCAAAAACATTCAGTACTTC.

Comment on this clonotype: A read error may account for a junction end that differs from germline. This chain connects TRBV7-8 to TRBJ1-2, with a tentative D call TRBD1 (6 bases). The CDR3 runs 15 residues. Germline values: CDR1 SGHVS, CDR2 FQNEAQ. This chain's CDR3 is CASSLAPGGAFGYTF. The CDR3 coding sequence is TGCGCCAGCAGCTTAGCTCCGGGGGGCGCATTTGGCTACACCTTC. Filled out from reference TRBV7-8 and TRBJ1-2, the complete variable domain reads GAGVSQSPRYKVAKRGQDVALRCDPISGHVSLFWYQQALGQGPEFLTYFQNEAQLDKSGLPSDRFFAERPEGSVSTLKIQRTQQEDSAVYLCASSLAPGGAFGYTFGSGTRLTVV.

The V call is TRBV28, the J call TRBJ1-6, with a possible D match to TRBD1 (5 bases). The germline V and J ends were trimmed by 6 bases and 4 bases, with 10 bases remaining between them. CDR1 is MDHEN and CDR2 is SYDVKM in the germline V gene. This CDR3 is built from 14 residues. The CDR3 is CASRSQGYNSPLHF. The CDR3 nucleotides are TGTGCCAGCAGATCCCAGGGTTATAATTCACCCCTCCACTTT.

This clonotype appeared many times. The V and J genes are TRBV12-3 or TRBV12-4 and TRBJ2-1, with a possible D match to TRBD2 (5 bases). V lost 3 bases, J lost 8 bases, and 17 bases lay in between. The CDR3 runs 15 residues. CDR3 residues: CASSFYGVLSYEQFF. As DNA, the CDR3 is TGTGCCAGCAGTTTTTACGGGGTGTTATCTTATGAGCAGTTCTTC.

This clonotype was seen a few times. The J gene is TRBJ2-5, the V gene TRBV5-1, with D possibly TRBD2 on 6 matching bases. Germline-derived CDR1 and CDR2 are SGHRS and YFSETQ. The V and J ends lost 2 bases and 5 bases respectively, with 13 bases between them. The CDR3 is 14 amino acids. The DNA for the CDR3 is TGCGCCAGCAGCTTTGCAGGAGGGTGGGAGACCCAGTACTTC. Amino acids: CASSFAGGWETQYF.

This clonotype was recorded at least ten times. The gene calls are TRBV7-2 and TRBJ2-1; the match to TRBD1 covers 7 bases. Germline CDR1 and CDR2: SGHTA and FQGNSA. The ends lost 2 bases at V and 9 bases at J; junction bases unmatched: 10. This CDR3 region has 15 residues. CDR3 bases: TGTGCCAGCAGCTTAAGTGTGACAGGGCCCCCTGAGCAGTTCTTC. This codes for CASSLSVTGPPEQFF.

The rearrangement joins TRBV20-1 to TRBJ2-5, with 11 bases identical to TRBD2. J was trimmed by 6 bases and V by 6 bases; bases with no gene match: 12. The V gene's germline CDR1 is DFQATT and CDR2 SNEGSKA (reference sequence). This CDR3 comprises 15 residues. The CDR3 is CSAVPLAGGLKTQYF. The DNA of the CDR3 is TGCAGTGCCGTCCCCCTAGCGGGAGGTTTGAAGACCCAGTACTTC.

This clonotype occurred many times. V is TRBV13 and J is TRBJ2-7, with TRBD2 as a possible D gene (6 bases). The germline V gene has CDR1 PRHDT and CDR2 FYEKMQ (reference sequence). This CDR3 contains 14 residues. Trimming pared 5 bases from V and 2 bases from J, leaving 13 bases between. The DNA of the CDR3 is TGTGCCAGCAGCCCCCGGGACTTGCCCTACGAGCAGTACTTC. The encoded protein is CASSPRDLPYEQYF. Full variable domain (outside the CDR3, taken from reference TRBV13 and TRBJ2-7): AAGVIQSPRHLIKEKRETATLKCYPIPRHDTVYWYQQGPGQDPQFLISFYEKMQSDKGSIPDRFSAQQFSDYHSELNMSSLELGDSALYFCASSPRDLPYEQYFGPGTRLTVT.

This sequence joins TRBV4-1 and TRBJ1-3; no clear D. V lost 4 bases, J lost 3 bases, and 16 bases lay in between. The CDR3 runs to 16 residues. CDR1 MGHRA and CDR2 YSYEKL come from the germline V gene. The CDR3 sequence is CASSRKETDLGNTIYF. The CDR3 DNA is TGCGCCAGCAGCCGAAAAGAAACAGATCTTGGAAACACCATATATTTT.

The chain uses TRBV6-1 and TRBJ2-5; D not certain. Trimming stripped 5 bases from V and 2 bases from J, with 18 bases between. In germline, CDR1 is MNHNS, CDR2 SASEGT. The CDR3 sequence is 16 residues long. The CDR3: CASSYSLASVQETQYF. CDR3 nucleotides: TGTGCCAGCAGTTACTCACTTGCGTCAGTTCAAGAGACCCAGTACTTC.